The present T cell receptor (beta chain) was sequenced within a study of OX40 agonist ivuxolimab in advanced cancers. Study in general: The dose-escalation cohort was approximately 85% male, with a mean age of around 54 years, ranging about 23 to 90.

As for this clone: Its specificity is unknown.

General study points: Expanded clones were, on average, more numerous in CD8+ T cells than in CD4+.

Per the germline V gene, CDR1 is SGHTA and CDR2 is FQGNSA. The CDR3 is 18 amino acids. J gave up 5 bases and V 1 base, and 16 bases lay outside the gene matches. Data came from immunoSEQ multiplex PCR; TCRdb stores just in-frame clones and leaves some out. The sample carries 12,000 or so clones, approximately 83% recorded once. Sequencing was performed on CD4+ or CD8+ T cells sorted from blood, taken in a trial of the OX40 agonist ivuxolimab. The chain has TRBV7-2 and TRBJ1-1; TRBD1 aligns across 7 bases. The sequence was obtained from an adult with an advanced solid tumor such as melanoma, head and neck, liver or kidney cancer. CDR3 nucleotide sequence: TGTGCCAGCAGCTTAGATAGAAAAGGGGGCGCCGAAGGGACTGAAGCTTTCTTT. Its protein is CASSLDRKGGAEGTEAFF. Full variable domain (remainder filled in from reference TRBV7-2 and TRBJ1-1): GAGVSQSPSNKVTEKGKDVELRCDPISGHTALYWYRQSLGQGLEFLIYFQGNSAPDKSGLPSDRFSAERTGGSVSTLTIQRTQQEDSAVYLCASSLDRKGGAEGTEAFFGQGTRLTVV.